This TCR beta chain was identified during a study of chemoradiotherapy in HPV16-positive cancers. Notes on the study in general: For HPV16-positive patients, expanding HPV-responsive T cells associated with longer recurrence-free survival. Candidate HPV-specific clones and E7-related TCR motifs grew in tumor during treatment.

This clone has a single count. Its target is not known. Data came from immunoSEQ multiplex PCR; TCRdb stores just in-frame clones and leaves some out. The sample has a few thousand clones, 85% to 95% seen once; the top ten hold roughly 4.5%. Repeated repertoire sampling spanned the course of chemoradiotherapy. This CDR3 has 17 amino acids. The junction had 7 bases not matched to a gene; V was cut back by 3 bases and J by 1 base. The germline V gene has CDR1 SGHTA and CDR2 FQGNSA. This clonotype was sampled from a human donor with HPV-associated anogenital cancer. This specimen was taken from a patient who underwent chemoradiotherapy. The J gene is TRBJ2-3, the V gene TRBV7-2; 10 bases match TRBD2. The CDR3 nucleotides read TGTGCCAGCAGCTTTTATAGCGGGGGGAGTGGCACAGATACGCAGTATTTT. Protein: CASSFYSGGSGTDTQYF.